This T cell receptor beta chain appears in the sequencing data of a study of immune heterogeneity within non-small cell lung tumors. Whole-study context: The composition of the tumors was a handful of squamous cell carcinomas, 10 non-squamous carcinomas and 1 not otherwise specified.

Notes on the study in general: Largely different high-frequency T-cell receptor beta clonotypes were found between individual patients. Local tumor mutational burden correlated moderately but significantly with local T-cell clonality (R 0.3 to 0.4).

This clonotype was detected ten times or more. The antigen remains unidentified. Germline CDR1 and CDR2: ENHRY and SYGVKD. The CDR3 length is 14 residues. V was pared by 5 bases and J by 2 bases, with 13 bases between. Multiplex PCR (32 V and 13 J primers) was used to amplify the TCR beta CDR3. A single record per CDR3 protein comes from TCRdb applying MiXCR to the multiplex PCR reads. This repertoire shows over 25,000 distinct CDR3 sequences, about 30% found once; its top ten account for roughly 4%. Genomic DNA from bulk tumor acted as the template, and about 570 ng was loaded per sample. From each primary tumor, several far-apart biopsies were obtained during surgery. Those enrolled were patients newly diagnosed with untreated non-small cell lung cancer and undergoing curative surgery. There were roughly 14 donors in total. They were all newly diagnosed non-small cell lung cancer patients undergoing surgery with curative intent.

This sequence was found in a man aged 35-49 years with non-small cell lung cancer. The rearrangement joins TRBV10-3 to TRBJ2-7; no clear D gene. The sample comprised lung tumor tissue. CDR3 residues: CAISRSPDTYEQYF. The CDR3 DNA is TGTGCCATCAGTAGATCGCCCGACACCTACGAGCAGTACTTC.